Presented here are 27 T cell receptor beta chains from one specimen sequenced in a study of fetal regulatory T cell absence and autoimmunity. Assay used: immunoSEQ multiplex PCR; TCRdb lists only in-frame clones, some missing. The sample has 95,000 or so clones, roughly 78% seen once. The sequencing sample was made of pancreas tissue. The receptors originated from a male donor with IPEX syndrome.

This chain uses TRBV30 with TRBJ1-2, with 7 bases that match TRBD1. V shed 1 base, J shed 2 bases, and the junction held 1 base outside the gene matches. CDR1 GTSNPN and CDR2 SVGIG come from the germline V gene (reference sequence). The CDR3 is made up of 13 amino acids. The CDR3 is CAWSEGQNYGYTF. In DNA form, the CDR3 reads TGTGCCTGGAGTGAGGGACAGAACTATGGCTACACCTTC.

The chain carries TRBV4-3 and TRBJ2-3; 8 bases line up with TRBD2. Germline V gene sequence: CDR1 LGHNA, CDR2 YSLEER. With 4 bases clipped from V and 0 bases from J, the junction kept 6 bases outside the gene matches. The CDR3 consists of 16 residues. The CDR3 coding sequence is TGCGCCAGCAGCCCGATCCCGGGGGGGAGCACAGATACGCAGTATTTT. Its translation is CASSPIPGGSTDTQYF.

Only one count was recorded for this clone. This clone may be a read error of a much larger clone one base away. Other DNA sequences within the sample encode an identical CDR3. The chain is built from TRBV5-1 and TRBJ2-7; the D is unclear. V was clipped by 0 bases and J by 1 base, with 5 bases between them. The CDR3 is 13 amino acids. Germline V gene data show CDR1 as SGHRS and CDR2 as YFSETQ. The CDR3 sequence is CASSLGQSYEQYF. The CDR3 nucleotides are TGCGCCAGCAGCTTGGGACAATCCTACGAGCAGTACTTC.

This clone was observed a single time. The CDR3 DNA reads as TGTGCCAGCAGCTCCGGGACTAGCGGGAGGTATGAGACCCAGTACTTC. The encoded protein is CASSSGTSGRYETQYF. The rearrangement joins TRBV5-6 to TRBJ2-5, with 15 bases lining up with TRBD2. Germline V lookup: CDR1 SGHDT, CDR2 YYEEEE. With 3 bases clipped from V and 5 bases from J, the junction kept 5 bases outside the gene matches. There are 16 residues in the CDR3.

This clone has just a few counts. The genes are TRBV2 and TRBJ2-1; 9 positions agree with TRBD1. Germline V CDR1 and CDR2: SNHLY, FYNNEI. The CDR3 is made up of 13 amino acids. V gave up 9 bases and J gave up 9 bases; unmatched junction bases: 9. The CDR3 sequence is CARGTTGGVEQFF. CDR3 DNA: TGTGCCAGGGGTACAACAGGGGGCGTTGAGCAGTTCTTC.

This clone has just a few counts. The gene calls are TRBV2 and TRBJ1-6, with TRBD1 identical over 7 bases. Trimming at V came to 7 bases and at J to 12 bases, leaving 6 bases not matched to a gene. The CDR3 runs to 12 residues. Germline loops: CDR1 SNHLY, CDR2 FYNNEI. CDR3 coding DNA: TGTGCCAGCACACAGGGGACAGAACCCCTCCACTTT. Translated: CASTQGTEPLHF.

The chain carries TRBV7-6 and TRBJ2-7; D may be TRBD2 (6 bases). The CDR3 is 15 residues long. With 2 bases removed from V and 2 bases from J, the gap between germline ends came to 13 bases. CDR1 SGHVS and CDR2 FNYEAQ come from the germline V gene. This chain's CDR3 is CASSLRGRGPYEQYF. CDR3 nucleotide sequence: TGTGCCAGCAGCTTAAGAGGGCGGGGACCCTACGAGCAGTACTTC.

V gene TRBV5-4 combines with J gene TRBJ1-1; 7 bases are a match to TRBD1. Germline V gives CDR1 SGHNT, CDR2 YYREEE (reference sequence). Germline trimming cut 3 bases from V and 8 bases from J; bases unmatched to any gene: 13. CDR3 length: 15 residues. Here the CDR3 DNA reads TGTGCCAGCAGCTCTTGGACCGACAGGGAGCCCGAAGCTTTCTTT. Protein sequence: CASSSWTDREPEAFF.

The chain combines TRBV2 with TRBJ2-6; D is unclear. This CDR3 region has 16 residues. CDR1 and CDR2 (germline): SNHLY, FYNNEI. V was shortened by 7 bases and J by 0 bases, with 13 bases between the two germline ends. CDR3 region: CASNGVSLSGANVLTF. The CDR3 DNA is TGTGCCAGCAATGGGGTCTCGCTCTCTGGGGCCAACGTCCTGACTTTC.

The J gene is TRBJ2-1, the V gene TRBV9; no clear D. The V gene lost 4 bases and the J gene lost 6 bases, with 5 bases spanning the gap. Germline values: CDR1 SGDLS, CDR2 YYNGEE. This CDR3 is 11 amino acids long. CDR3 loop: CASSSRNEQFF. The CDR3 DNA follows: TGTGCCAGCAGCTCTCGCAATGAGCAGTTCTTC.

This clone was seen a handful of times. The chain joins TRBV2 to TRBJ1-1; D gene uncertain. CDR3 length: 14 amino acids. V was cut by 3 bases and J by 5 bases, with 13 bases left in between. Germline assignment: CDR1 SNHLY and CDR2 FYNNEI. The CDR3 DNA is TGTGCCAGCAGTGATACACGGGGTGTGACTGAAGCTTTCTTT. It is translated as CASSDTRGVTEAFF.

This clone was counted only a few times. The chain joins TRBV12-5 to TRBJ1-6; 7 bases fit TRBD1. V lost 0 bases and J lost 4; bases outside the gene matches: 12. The CDR3 is made up of 19 amino acids. Germline V CDR1 and CDR2: LGHNT, FRNRAP. This CDR3 is CASGLVRGTGQPYNSPLHF. DNA for the CDR3: TGTGCTAGTGGTTTGGTAAGGGGAACGGGACAGCCTTATAATTCACCCCTCCACTTT.

The chain recombines TRBV4-2 with TRBJ2-7; TRBD1 matches at 7 bases. The CDR3 sequence is 15 residues long. V lost 3 bases to trimming and J lost 2 bases; unmatched junction nucleotides: 7. Germline V CDR1 and CDR2: LGHNA, YNFKEQ. The CDR3 bases are TGTGCCAGCAGCCAGGCTGACAGGGACCCCTACGAGCAGTACTTC. It specifies CASSQADRDPYEQYF.

This clone came up a few times. The V gene is TRBV5-4, the J gene TRBJ2-7, with D perhaps given as TRBD1 or TRBD2 (6 bases each). V lost 6 bases and J lost 5, with 9 bases in between. The CDR3 is made up of 11 amino acids. Germline V CDR1 and CDR2: SGHNT, YYREEE (reference sequence). CDR3 region: CASTGGHEQYF. Written as DNA, the CDR3 is TGTGCCAGCACCGGGGGCCACGAGCAGTACTTC.

The chain carries TRBV5-1 and TRBJ2-1, with TRBD2 identical over 7 bases. The trim removed 1 base at V and 6 bases at J, leaving 1 base unmatched. Germline V gives CDR1 SGHRS, CDR2 YFSETQ. The CDR3 runs to 13 residues. The CDR3 DNA reads TGCGCCAGCAGCTTGAGGACTAGCAATGAGCAGTTCTTC. Translating it yields CASSLRTSNEQFF.

This clone was seen once. The rearrangement joins TRBV6-5 to TRBJ2-2; the D is unclear. Germline V gene data show CDR1 as MNHEY and CDR2 as SVGAGI. Trimming took 6 bases from V and 6 from J, leaving 5 bases between them. This CDR3 comprises 11 residues. The CDR3 DNA follows: TGTGCCAGCAGCAGGTCCGGGGAGCTGTTTTTT. It translates to CASSRSGELFF.

The V call is TRBV6-6, the J call TRBJ2-2; TRBD1 aligns across 9 bases. CDR1 and CDR2 (germline): MNHNY, SVGAGI (reference sequence). This CDR3 comprises 15 residues. V trimming: 4 bases; J trimming: 3 bases; junction bases outside the gene matches: 3. The chain's CDR3 is CASSSQGADTGELFF. The CDR3 coding sequence is TGTGCCAGCAGTTCACAGGGGGCGGACACCGGGGAGCTGTTTTTT.

A word on this clone: Germline is not matched at one junction end, which may reflect a read error. V is TRBV4-3 and J is TRBJ1-3, with D maybe TRBD1 (6 bases). The length of the CDR3 is 18 residues. CDR1 and CDR2 (germline): LGHNA, YSLEER. The CDR3 reads CASSQEKRGNHSGNTIYF. Written as DNA, the CDR3 is TGCGCCAGCAGTCAAGAAAAGAGGGGGAACCACTCTGGAAACACCATATATTTT.

J is TRBJ2-1 and V is TRBV5-1; 9 nucleotides match TRBD2. The CDR3 consists of 14 residues. Trimming cost V 1 base and J 4 bases; bases outside gene matches: 0. Germline V gene lookup returns CDR1 SGHRS and CDR2 YFSETQ. The CDR3 DNA reads as TGCGCCAGCAGCTTGACTAGCGGGTACAATGAGCAGTTCTTC. It codes for CASSLTSGYNEQFF. The variable domain in full, completed from reference TRBV5-1 and TRBJ2-1, reads KAGVTQTPRYLIKTRGQQVTLSCSPISGHRSVSWYQQTPGQGLQFLFEYFSETQRNKGNFPGRFSGRQFSNSRSEMNVSTLELGDSALYLCASSLTSGYNEQFFGPGTRLTVL.

V gene TRBV5-1 combines with J gene TRBJ2-5; 10 nucleotides align to TRBD1. The CDR3 consists of 18 residues. J gave up 3 bases and V 0 bases, and 11 bases lay outside the gene matches. Germline loops: CDR1 SGHRS, CDR2 YFSETQ. CDR3 bases: TGCGCCAGCAGCTTGGCCCCCCTCGGACAGGGGGTGAAAGAGACCCAGTACTTC. As protein: CASSLAPLGQGVKETQYF. The full variable domain, in which reference TRBV5-1 and TRBJ2-5 provide the parts outside the CDR3, is KAGVTQTPRYLIKTRGQQVTLSCSPISGHRSVSWYQQTPGQGLQFLFEYFSETQRNKGNFPGRFSGRQFSNSRSEMNVSTLELGDSALYLCASSLAPLGQGVKETQYFGPGTRLLVL.

CDR3 DNA sequence: TGTGCCAGCAGTGCCACTGAAGCTTTCTTT. Translated, it gives CASSATEAFF. This rearrangement joins TRBV6-1 to TRBJ1-1; no clear D gene. The CDR3 sequence is 10 residues long. The germline V gene encodes CDR1 MNHNS and CDR2 SASEGT. Trimming left V 4 bases short and J 4 bases short, with 1 base between.

The rearrangement joins TRBV11-3 to TRBJ1-6; TRBD1 matches at 8 bases. Germline CDR1 is SGHNT and CDR2 is YENEEA. This CDR3 has 15 residues. V lost 5 bases to trimming and J lost 8 bases; unmatched junction nucleotides: 8. CDR3 DNA: TGTGCCAGCAGCGCTCGCAGGGGGCACGATTCACCCCTCCACTTT. It is translated as CASSARRGHDSPLHF.

The V call is TRBV5-4, the J call TRBJ1-2; D ambiguous. V lost 0 bases to trimming and J lost 8 bases, with 17 bases between them. The CDR3 contains 15 residues. Germline loops: CDR1 SGHNT, CDR2 YYREEE (reference sequence). CDR3 sequence: CASSLEHPGIKGYTF. For the CDR3, the DNA is TGTGCCAGCAGCTTGGAACACCCCGGGATAAAGGGCTACACCTTC.

The rearrangement uses TRBV27 and TRBJ1-1; 7 bases map to TRBD1. Germline trimming cut 0 bases from V and 6 bases from J; bases unmatched to any gene: 7. Germline values: CDR1 MNHEY, CDR2 SMNVEV (reference sequence). CDR3 length: 15 amino acids. CDR3 protein: CASSLSGEGASEAFF. The CDR3 nucleotides are TGTGCCAGCAGTTTATCAGGGGAGGGGGCGTCTGAAGCTTTCTTT.

The genes are TRBV10-1 and TRBJ2-1, with 8 bases fitting TRBD1. The germline CDR1 and CDR2 sequences are WNHNN and SYGVQD (reference sequence). CDR3 size: 18 residues. J was trimmed by 4 bases and V by 6 bases; bases with no gene match: 17. The CDR3 nucleotides are TGCGCCAGCAGATACCCGGGACAGGACATCTTAAATTACAATGAGCAGTTCTTC. This gives the protein CASRYPGQDILNYNEQFF.

The J gene is TRBJ1-1, the V gene TRBV9; no clear D gene. Trimming stripped 0 bases from V and 0 bases from J, with 9 bases between. CDR3 length equals 15 residues. Looked up from germline, CDR1 is SGDLS and CDR2 is YYNGEE. The CDR3 spells CASSVEAVMNTEAFF. As DNA, the CDR3 is TGTGCCAGCAGCGTAGAGGCGGTGATGAACACTGAAGCTTTCTTT.

The rearrangement links TRBV28 to TRBJ2-3; D gene ambiguous. This CDR3 comprises 11 residues. The ends were cut back, 2 bases at V and 6 bases at J, with 3 bases in the middle. Germline values: CDR1 MDHEN, CDR2 SYDVKM. The CDR3 region is CASSLIDTQYF. In nucleotides, the CDR3 is TGTGCCAGCAGTTTAATCGATACGCAGTATTTT.